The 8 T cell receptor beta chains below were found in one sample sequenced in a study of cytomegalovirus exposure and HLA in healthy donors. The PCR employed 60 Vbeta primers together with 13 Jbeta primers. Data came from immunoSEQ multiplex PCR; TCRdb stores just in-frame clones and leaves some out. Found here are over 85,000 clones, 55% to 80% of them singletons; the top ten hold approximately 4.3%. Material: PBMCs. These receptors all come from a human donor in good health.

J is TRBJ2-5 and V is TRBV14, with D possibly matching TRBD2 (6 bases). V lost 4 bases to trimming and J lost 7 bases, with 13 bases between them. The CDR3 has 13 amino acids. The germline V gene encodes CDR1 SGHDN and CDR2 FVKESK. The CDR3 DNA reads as TGTGCCAGCAGCCCGGGACTGATCCGGACCCAGTACTTC. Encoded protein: CASSPGLIRTQYF.

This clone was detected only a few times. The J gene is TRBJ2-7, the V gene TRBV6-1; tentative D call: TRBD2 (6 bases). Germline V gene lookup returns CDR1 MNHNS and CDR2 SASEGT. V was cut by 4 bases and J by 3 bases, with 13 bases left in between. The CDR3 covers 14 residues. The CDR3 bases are TGTGCCAGCAGTGGAATGGGAGCGGGCTACGAGCAGTACTTC. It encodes CASSGMGAGYEQYF.

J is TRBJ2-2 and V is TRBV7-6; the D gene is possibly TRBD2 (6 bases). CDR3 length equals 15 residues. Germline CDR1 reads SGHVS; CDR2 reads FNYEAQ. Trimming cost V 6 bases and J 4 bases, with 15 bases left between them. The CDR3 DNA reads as TGTGCCAGCAGGGGGGGAGTAGTACCCACCGGGGAGCTGTTTTTT. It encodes CASRGGVVPTGELFF.

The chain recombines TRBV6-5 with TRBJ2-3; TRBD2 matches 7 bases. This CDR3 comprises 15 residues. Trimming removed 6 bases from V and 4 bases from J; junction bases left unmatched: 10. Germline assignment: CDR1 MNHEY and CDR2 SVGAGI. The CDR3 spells CASSKSGAGSDTQYF. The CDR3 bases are TGTGCCAGCAGCAAAAGCGGGGCAGGGTCAGATACGCAGTATTTT.

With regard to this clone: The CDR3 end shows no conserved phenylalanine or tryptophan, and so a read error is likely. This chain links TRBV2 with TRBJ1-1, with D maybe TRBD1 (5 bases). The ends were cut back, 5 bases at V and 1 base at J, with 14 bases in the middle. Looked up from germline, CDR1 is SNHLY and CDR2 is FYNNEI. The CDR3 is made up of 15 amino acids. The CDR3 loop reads CASSYTGRENTEAFL. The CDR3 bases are TGTGCCAGCAGTTATACGGGACGGGAGAACACTGAAGCTTTCCTT.

The CDR3 protein is CASSHSGRAYEQYF. In DNA form, the CDR3 reads TGTGCCAGCAGCCATAGCGGGAGGGCCTACGAGCAGTACTTC. The J gene is TRBJ2-7, the V gene TRBV7-6; TRBD2 matches 11 bases. Trimming at V came to 5 bases and at J to 2 bases, leaving 2 bases not matched to a gene. This CDR3 is built from 14 residues. The germline V gene encodes CDR1 SGHVS and CDR2 FNYEAQ.

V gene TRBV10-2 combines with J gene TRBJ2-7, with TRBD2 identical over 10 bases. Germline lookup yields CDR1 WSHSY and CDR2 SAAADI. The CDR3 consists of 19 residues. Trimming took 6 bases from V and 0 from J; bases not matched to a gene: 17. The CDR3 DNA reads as TGCGCCAGCAGAGGACAGGGAGTAGCGGGAGGACCTTCCTCCTACGAGCAGTACTTC. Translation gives CASRGQGVAGGPSSYEQYF.

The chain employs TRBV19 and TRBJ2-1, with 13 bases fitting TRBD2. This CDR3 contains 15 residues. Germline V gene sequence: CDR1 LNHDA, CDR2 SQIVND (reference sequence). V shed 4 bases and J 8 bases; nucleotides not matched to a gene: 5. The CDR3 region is CASSKGTSGKYEQFF. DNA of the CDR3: TGTGCCAGTAGTAAGGGGACTAGCGGGAAGTATGAGCAGTTCTTC.